A selection of T cell receptor beta chains follows, all from one sample in a study of Ad26.COV2.S vaccination and SARS-CoV-2 variants. Repertoires were generated with immunoSEQ multiplex PCR, while TCRdb's copy carries only in-frame clones and drops some. The table records about 350,000 clones, around 87% of them present only once. The specimen comprised peripheral blood, sampled in a trial of Ad26.COV2.S vaccine versus placebo. The source is a person between 18 and 59 years old who received the Ad26.COV2.S COVID-19 vaccine or a placebo. The CDR3 runs from the conserved cysteine through the conserved F or W. The D gene is left open where the match is weak. Expanded clones are given a class, and other clones once, few, many or no size at all.

j_gene: TRBJ2-3; d_gene: TRBD1; abundance: -; v_gene: TRBV27; CDR3aa: CASSLSPGQTSTDTQYF; CDR3nt: TGTGCCAGCAGTTTATCGCCGGGACAGACTAGCACAGATACGCAGTATTTT
j_gene: TRBJ2-7; d_gene: TRBD1; abundance: -; v_gene: TRBV7-9; CDR3aa: CASSSRPGQGRDEQYF; CDR3nt: TGTGCCAGCAGCTCCCGCCCGGGACAGGGAAGAGACGAGCAGTACTTC
j_gene: TRBJ2-1; d_gene: -; abundance: -; v_gene: TRBV4-3; CDR3aa: CASSQDEGRADEQFF; CDR3nt: TGCGCCAGCAGCCAAGATGAGGGCCGAGCGGATGAGCAGTTCTTC
j_gene: TRBJ2-2; d_gene: -; abundance: -; v_gene: TRBV9; CDR3aa: CASSFTNTGELFF; CDR3nt: TGTGCCAGCAGTTTCACGAACACCGGGGAGCTGTTTTTT
j_gene: TRBJ1-4; d_gene: TRBD1; abundance: -; v_gene: TRBV5-1; CDR3aa: CASSDRDRNEKLFF; CDR3nt: TGCGCCAGCAGCGACCGGGACAGAAATGAAAAACTGTTTTTT
j_gene: TRBJ2-5; d_gene: -; abundance: -; v_gene: TRBV6-5; CDR3aa: CASSYSGRTQETQYF; CDR3nt: TGTGCCAGCAGTTACTCGGGACGGACTCAAGAGACCCAGTACTTC
j_gene: TRBJ1-1; d_gene: -; abundance: once; v_gene: TRBV7-2; CDR3aa: CASSLSLTGAFF; CDR3nt: TGTGCCAGCAGCTTAAGTCTCACGGGGGCTTTCTTT
j_gene: TRBJ1-3; d_gene: -; abundance: -; v_gene: TRBV28; CDR3aa: CASSSRFSGNTIYF; CDR3nt: TGTGCCAGCAGTTCAAGATTCTCTGGAAACACCATATATTTT
j_gene: TRBJ1-6; d_gene: -; abundance: once; v_gene: TRBV19; CDR3aa: CASSPTSVFSSYNSPLHF; CDR3nt: TGTGCCAGTAGTCCTACTTCAGTATTCAGCTCCTATAATTCACCCCTCCACTTT
j_gene: TRBJ2-2; d_gene: -; abundance: -; v_gene: TRBV5-1; CDR3aa: CASSAGPGELFF; CDR3nt: TGCGCCAGCAGCGCAGGGCCCGGGGAGCTGTTTTTT
j_gene: TRBJ2-7; d_gene: -; abundance: -; v_gene: TRBV30; CDR3aa: CAWGSYEQYF; CDR3nt: TGTGCCTGGGGCTCCTACGAGCAGTACTTC
j_gene: TRBJ2-1; d_gene: -; abundance: many; v_gene: TRBV4-2; CDR3aa: CASSPAWVANEQFF; CDR3nt: TGTGCCAGCAGCCCAGCCTGGGTCGCGAATGAGCAGTTCTTC
j_gene: TRBJ2-7; d_gene: TRBD1; abundance: once; v_gene: TRBV3-1/TRBV3-2; CDR3aa: CASSVGTGISYEQYF; CDR3nt: TGTGCCAGCAGTGTAGGGACAGGGATTTCCTACGAGCAGTACTTC
j_gene: TRBJ1-1; d_gene: -; abundance: -; v_gene: TRBV7-2; CDR3aa: CASSASRPDRNTEAFF; CDR3nt: TGTGCCAGCAGCGCATCCCGACCTGACAGGAACACTGAAGCTTTCTTT
j_gene: TRBJ2-1; d_gene: -; abundance: few; v_gene: TRBV6-5; CDR3aa: CASSSWGEEGEQFF; CDR3nt: TGTGCCAGCAGTTCCTGGGGCGAAGAGGGTGAGCAGTTCTTC
j_gene: TRBJ2-7; d_gene: -; abundance: -; v_gene: TRBV27; CDR3aa: CASSLYASLTYEQYF; CDR3nt: TGTGCCAGCAGTTTATATGCCAGCCTTACCTACGAGCAGTACTTC
j_gene: TRBJ2-2; d_gene: TRBD1; abundance: -; v_gene: TRBV10-3; CDR3aa: CAIAGTGSAGELFF; CDR3nt: TGTGCCATCGCCGGGACAGGGTCCGCCGGGGAGCTGTTTTTT
j_gene: TRBJ1-5; d_gene: -; abundance: -; v_gene: TRBV7-2; CDR3aa: CASSPPEGVGHNQPQHF; CDR3nt: TGTGCCAGCAGCCCGCCGGAAGGAGTAGGGCACAATCAGCCCCAGCATTTT
j_gene: TRBJ2-1; d_gene: -; abundance: -; v_gene: TRBV11-2; CDR3aa: CASSPGVSNEQFF; CDR3nt: TGTGCCAGCAGCCCGGGGGTTTCCAATGAGCAGTTCTTC
j_gene: TRBJ2-1; d_gene: -; abundance: -; v_gene: TRBV5-1; CDR3aa: CASSFRGYNEQFF; CDR3nt: TGCGCCAGCAGCTTCCGGGGGTACAATGAGCAGTTCTTC
j_gene: TRBJ1-5; d_gene: -; abundance: -; v_gene: TRBV7-9; CDR3aa: CASSLASGPNQPQHF; CDR3nt: TGTGCCAGCAGCTTAGCCTCAGGGCCCAATCAGCCCCAGCATTTT
j_gene: TRBJ2-1; d_gene: -; abundance: -; v_gene: TRBV9; CDR3aa: CASSPRDLQGNEQFF; CDR3nt: TGTGCCAGCAGCCCCCGGGACCTCCAGGGCAATGAGCAGTTCTTC
j_gene: TRBJ2-5; d_gene: -; abundance: -; v_gene: TRBV7-8; CDR3aa: CASSLARETQYF; CDR3nt: TGTGCCAGCAGCTTAGCGAGGGAGACCCAGTACTTC
j_gene: TRBJ2-5; d_gene: TRBD2; abundance: -; v_gene: TRBV4-2; CDR3aa: CASRQRGLAGGTETQYF; CDR3nt: TGTGCCAGCAGGCAACGGGGACTAGCGGGGGGAACAGAGACCCAGTACTTC
j_gene: TRBJ2-3; d_gene: TRBD2; abundance: -; v_gene: TRBV20-1; CDR3aa: CSATDLGLASTDTQYF; CDR3nt: TGCAGTGCTACTGACCTGGGACTAGCGAGTACAGATACGCAGTATTTT
j_gene: TRBJ2-1; d_gene: TRBD1; abundance: -; v_gene: TRBV11-2; CDR3aa: CASSWTGGASNEQFF; CDR3nt: TGTGCCAGCAGTTGGACAGGGGGCGCGTCCAATGAGCAGTTCTTC
j_gene: TRBJ1-3; d_gene: -; abundance: -; v_gene: TRBV19; CDR3aa: CASTTHGNTIYF; CDR3nt: TGTGCCAGTACTACTCATGGAAACACCATATATTTT
j_gene: TRBJ2-2; d_gene: -; abundance: -; v_gene: TRBV15; CDR3aa: CATSRDPGNTGELFF; CDR3nt: TGTGCCACCAGCAGAGATCCGGGGAACACCGGGGAGCTGTTTTTT
j_gene: TRBJ2-3; d_gene: TRBD2; abundance: -; v_gene: TRBV5-1; CDR3aa: CASSSRTSGGRRYTQYF; CDR3nt: TGCGCCAGCAGCTCCCGGACTAGCGGGGGCCGCCGCTATACGCAGTATTTT
j_gene: TRBJ2-5; d_gene: TRBD2; abundance: -; v_gene: TRBV11-3; CDR3aa: CASSLGLARPETQYF; CDR3nt: TGTGCCAGCAGCTTAGGACTAGCTCGCCCAGAGACCCAGTACTTC
j_gene: TRBJ1-5; d_gene: -; abundance: -; v_gene: TRBV28; CDR3aa: CASSFPGNQPQHF; CDR3nt: TGTGCCAGCAGTTTTCCGGGGAATCAGCCCCAGCATTTT
j_gene: TRBJ1-2; d_gene: -; abundance: medium-sized; v_gene: TRBV3-1/TRBV3-2; CDR3aa: CASSPRQGSYGYTF; CDR3nt: TGTGCCAGCAGCCCCCGGCAGGGCAGCTATGGCTACACCTTC
j_gene: TRBJ2-5; d_gene: -; abundance: few; v_gene: TRBV11-2; CDR3aa: CASSFIETQYF; CDR3nt: TGTGCCAGCAGCTTTATCGAGACCCAGTACTTC
j_gene: TRBJ2-3; d_gene: -; abundance: -; v_gene: TRBV5-1; CDR3aa: CASSPLAWSTDTQYF; CDR3nt: TGCGCCAGCAGCCCTTTAGCTTGGAGCACAGATACGCAGTATTTT
j_gene: TRBJ2-1; d_gene: -; abundance: -; v_gene: TRBV9; CDR3aa: CASSPQVGFRSYNEQFF; CDR3nt: TGTGCCAGCAGCCCTCAGGTGGGGTTCCGCTCCTACAATGAGCAGTTCTTC
j_gene: TRBJ1-5; d_gene: -; abundance: -; v_gene: TRBV7-9; CDR3aa: CASSGDGDSNQPQHF; CDR3nt: TGTGCCAGCAGCGGGGACGGAGATAGCAATCAGCCCCAGCATTTT
j_gene: TRBJ1-3; d_gene: -; abundance: -; v_gene: TRBV30; CDR3aa: CAWNGDNGNTIYF; CDR3nt: TGTGCCTGGAATGGGGACAACGGAAACACCATATATTTT
j_gene: TRBJ2-5; d_gene: -; abundance: once; v_gene: TRBV27; CDR3aa: CASSPARQETQYF; CDR3nt: TGTGCCAGCAGTCCCGCTCGACAAGAGACCCAGTACTTC
j_gene: TRBJ1-2; d_gene: -; abundance: -; v_gene: TRBV19; CDR3aa: CASSIDPGYGYTF; CDR3nt: TGTGCCAGTAGTATAGATCCGGGTTATGGCTACACCTTC
j_gene: TRBJ2-7; d_gene: TRBD1; abundance: -; v_gene: TRBV11-2; CDR3aa: CASSFSTGSSYEQYF; CDR3nt: TGTGCCAGCAGCTTCTCGACAGGGAGCTCCTACGAGCAGTACTTC
j_gene: TRBJ1-2; d_gene: -; abundance: -; v_gene: TRBV30; CDR3aa: CAWSGRNYGYTF; CDR3nt: TGTGCCTGGAGTGGCAGGAACTATGGCTACACCTTC
j_gene: TRBJ1-5; d_gene: TRBD1; abundance: -; v_gene: TRBV19; CDR3aa: CASSIDYRDRGILGNQPQHF; CDR3nt: TGTGCCAGTAGTATAGACTACCGGGACAGGGGGATTTTAGGCAATCAGCCCCAGCATTTT
j_gene: TRBJ1-2; d_gene: -; abundance: -; v_gene: TRBV15; CDR3aa: CATSREAGVGDGYTF; CDR3nt: TGTGCCACCAGCAGAGAGGCCGGCGTGGGAGATGGCTACACCTTC
j_gene: TRBJ1-1; d_gene: -; abundance: -; v_gene: TRBV20-1; CDR3aa: CSAQINTEAFF; CDR3nt: TGCAGTGCTCAGATCAACACTGAAGCTTTCTTT
j_gene: TRBJ1-5; d_gene: -; abundance: -; v_gene: TRBV6-1; CDR3aa: CASSDQPRWPQHF; CDR3nt: TGTGCCAGCAGTGACCAGCCACGATGGCCCCAGCATTTT
j_gene: TRBJ2-3; d_gene: TRBD2; abundance: -; v_gene: TRBV5-1; CDR3aa: CASSPGLDHTQYF; CDR3nt: TGCGCCAGCAGCCCGGGACTAGATCATACGCAGTATTTT
j_gene: TRBJ2-3; d_gene: TRBD1; abundance: -; v_gene: TRBV15; CDR3aa: CATSRDSRGLWPDTQYF; CDR3nt: TGTGCCACCAGCAGAGATTCAAGGGGGCTCTGGCCAGATACGCAGTATTTT
j_gene: TRBJ2-5; d_gene: -; abundance: -; v_gene: TRBV2; CDR3aa: CASSGNQDETQYF; CDR3nt: TGTGCCAGCAGTGGAAACCAAGATGAGACCCAGTACTTC
j_gene: TRBJ1-6; d_gene: -; abundance: -; v_gene: TRBV18; CDR3aa: CASSRLPGDGGNSPLHF; CDR3nt: TGTGCCAGCTCACGACTACCTGGGGATGGGGGAAATTCACCCCTCCACTTT
j_gene: TRBJ1-1; d_gene: TRBD1; abundance: -; v_gene: TRBV18; CDR3aa: CASSPLAGGSTEAFF; CDR3nt: TGTGCCAGCTCACCGTTGGCAGGGGGGAGCACTGAAGCTTTCTTT
j_gene: TRBJ1-6; d_gene: -; abundance: -; v_gene: TRBV25-1; CDR3aa: CASRPDSYNSPLHF; CDR3nt: TGTGCCAGCAGGCCCGACTCCTATAATTCACCCCTCCACTTT
j_gene: TRBJ2-3; d_gene: -; abundance: -; v_gene: TRBV6-2/TRBV6-3; CDR3aa: CASSSAADTQYF; CDR3nt: TGTGCCAGCAGCTCCGCCGCGGATACGCAGTATTTT
j_gene: TRBJ2-1; d_gene: -; abundance: -; v_gene: TRBV12-5; CDR3aa: CASGTEEGNEQFF; CDR3nt: TGTGCTAGTGGTACCGAGGAGGGCAATGAGCAGTTCTTC
j_gene: TRBJ1-4; d_gene: -; abundance: -; v_gene: TRBV7-2; CDR3aa: CASSSTTNEKLFF; CDR3nt: TGTGCCAGCAGCTCAACAACTAATGAAAAACTGTTTTTT
j_gene: TRBJ2-7; d_gene: TRBD1; abundance: -; v_gene: TRBV25-1; CDR3aa: CASSEGTGVYEQYF; CDR3nt: TGTGCCAGCAGTGAAGGGACAGGGGTTTACGAGCAGTACTTC
j_gene: TRBJ2-3; d_gene: TRBD2; abundance: -; v_gene: TRBV9; CDR3aa: CASSQLAGFSTDTQYF; CDR3nt: TGTGCCAGCAGCCAACTAGCGGGATTTAGCACAGATACGCAGTATTTT
j_gene: TRBJ2-1; d_gene: -; abundance: -; v_gene: TRBV7-8; CDR3aa: CASSLASYNEQFF; CDR3nt: TGTGCCAGCAGCCTTGCGTCCTACAATGAGCAGTTCTTC
j_gene: TRBJ2-3; d_gene: -; abundance: -; v_gene: TRBV10-3; CDR3aa: CAISEPQTGTIGTQYF; CDR3nt: TGTGCCATCAGTGAGCCCCAGACGGGGACCATTGGTACGCAGTATTTT
j_gene: TRBJ1-2; d_gene: TRBD1; abundance: -; v_gene: TRBV9; CDR3aa: CASSVGDRLNGYTF; CDR3nt: TGTGCCAGCAGCGTAGGGGACAGGCTGAACGGCTACACCTTC
j_gene: TRBJ1-6; d_gene: -; abundance: -; v_gene: TRBV6-5; CDR3aa: CATWGLNNSPLHF; CDR3nt: TGTGCCACCTGGGGCCTCAATAATTCACCCCTCCACTTT